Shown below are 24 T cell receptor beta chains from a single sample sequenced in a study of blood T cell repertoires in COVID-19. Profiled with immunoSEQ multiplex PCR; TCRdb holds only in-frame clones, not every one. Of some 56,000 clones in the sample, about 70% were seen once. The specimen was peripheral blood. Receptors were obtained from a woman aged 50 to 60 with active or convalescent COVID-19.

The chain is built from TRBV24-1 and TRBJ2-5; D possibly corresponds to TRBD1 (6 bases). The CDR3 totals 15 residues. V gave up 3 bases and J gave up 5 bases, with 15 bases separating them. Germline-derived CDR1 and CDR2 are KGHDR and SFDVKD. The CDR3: CATSDARGNGETQYF. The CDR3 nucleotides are TGTGCCACCAGTGATGCCAGGGGTAATGGGGAGACCCAGTACTTC.

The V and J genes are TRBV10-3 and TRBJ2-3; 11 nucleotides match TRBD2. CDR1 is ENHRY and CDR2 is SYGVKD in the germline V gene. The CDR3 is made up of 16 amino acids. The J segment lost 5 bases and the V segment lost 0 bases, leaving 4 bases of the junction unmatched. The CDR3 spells CAISESKLAGVDTQYF. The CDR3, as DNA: TGTGCCATCAGTGAGTCGAAACTAGCGGGAGTAGATACGCAGTATTTT.

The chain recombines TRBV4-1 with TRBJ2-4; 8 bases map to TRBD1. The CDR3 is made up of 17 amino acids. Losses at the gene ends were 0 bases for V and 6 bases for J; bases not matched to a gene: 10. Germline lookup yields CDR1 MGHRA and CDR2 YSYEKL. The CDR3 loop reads CASSQDLTGGWRNIQYF. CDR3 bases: TGCGCCAGCAGCCAAGATCTCACAGGGGGTTGGCGAAACATTCAGTACTTC.

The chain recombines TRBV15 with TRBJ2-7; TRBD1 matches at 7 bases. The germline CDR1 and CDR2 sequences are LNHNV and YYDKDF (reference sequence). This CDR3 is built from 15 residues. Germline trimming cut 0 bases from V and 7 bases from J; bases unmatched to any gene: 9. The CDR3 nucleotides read TGTGCCACCAGCAGAGACCTACAGGGGAGTGGTGAGCAGTACTTC. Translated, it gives CATSRDLQGSGEQYF.

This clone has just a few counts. Written as DNA, the CDR3 is TGTGCCAGCCAACGACAGGGGTCCTACGAGCAGTACTTC. Amino acids: CASQRQGSYEQYF. The chain joins TRBV27 to TRBJ2-7; 8 bases align to TRBD1. V lost 8 bases, J lost 1 base, and 4 bases stayed unmatched. In germline, CDR1 is MNHEY, CDR2 SMNVEV (reference sequence). The CDR3 totals 13 residues.

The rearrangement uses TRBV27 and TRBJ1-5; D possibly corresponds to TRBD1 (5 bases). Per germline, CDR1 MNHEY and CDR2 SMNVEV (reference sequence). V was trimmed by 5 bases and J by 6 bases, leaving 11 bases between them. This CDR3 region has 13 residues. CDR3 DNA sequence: TGTGCCAGCAGTGTCCAGGGAGGTCAGCCCCAGCATTTT. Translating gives CASSVQGGQPQHF.

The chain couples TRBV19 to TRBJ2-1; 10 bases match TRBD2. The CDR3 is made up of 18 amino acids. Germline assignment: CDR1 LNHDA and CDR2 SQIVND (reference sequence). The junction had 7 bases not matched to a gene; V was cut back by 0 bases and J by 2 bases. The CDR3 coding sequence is TGTGCCAGTAGTATAGAGGGGCCCCTAGCGGGAGCCTACAATGAGCAGTTCTTC. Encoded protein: CASSIEGPLAGAYNEQFF. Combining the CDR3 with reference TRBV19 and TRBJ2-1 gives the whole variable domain DGGITQSPKYLFRKEGQNVTLSCEQNLNHDAMYWYRQDPGQGLRLIYYSQIVNDFQKGDIAEGYSVSREKKESFPLTVTSAQKNPTAFYLCASSIEGPLAGAYNEQFFGPGTRLTVL.

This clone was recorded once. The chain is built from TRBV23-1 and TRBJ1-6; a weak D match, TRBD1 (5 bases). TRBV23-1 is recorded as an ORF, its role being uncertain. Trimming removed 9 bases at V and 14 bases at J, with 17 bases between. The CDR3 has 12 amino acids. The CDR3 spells CASRDCSCALHF. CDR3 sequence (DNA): TGCGCCAGTCGGGACTGCTCTTGCGCCCTCCACTTT.

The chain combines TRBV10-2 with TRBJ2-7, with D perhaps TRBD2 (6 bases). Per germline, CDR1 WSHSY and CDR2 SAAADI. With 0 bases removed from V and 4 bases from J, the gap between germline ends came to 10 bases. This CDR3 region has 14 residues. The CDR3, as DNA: TGCGCCAGCAGTGAGTCGGGGGGACTTTACGAGCAGTACTTC. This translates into CASSESGGLYEQYF.

The CDR3 here is CASSVQGSANYGYTF. CDR3 nucleotide sequence: TGTGCCAGCAGTGTACAGGGCTCAGCTAACTATGGCTACACCTTC. The chain recombines TRBV2 with TRBJ1-2; D is possibly TRBD1 (6 bases). This CDR3 region has 15 residues. Trimming removed 4 bases at V and 0 bases at J, with 12 bases between. Germline V gene lookup returns CDR1 SNHLY and CDR2 FYNNEI.

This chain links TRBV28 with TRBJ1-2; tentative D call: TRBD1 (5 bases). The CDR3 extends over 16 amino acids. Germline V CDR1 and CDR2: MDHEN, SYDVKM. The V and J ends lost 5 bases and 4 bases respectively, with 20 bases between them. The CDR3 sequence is CASSAAGGGFGYGYTF. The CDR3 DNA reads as TGTGCCAGCAGTGCCGCCGGGGGAGGGTTTGGCTATGGCTACACCTTC.

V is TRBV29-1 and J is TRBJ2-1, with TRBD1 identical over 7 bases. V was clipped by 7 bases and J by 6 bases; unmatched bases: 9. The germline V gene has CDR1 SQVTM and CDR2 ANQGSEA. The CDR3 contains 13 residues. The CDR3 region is CSGVGTDFNEQFF. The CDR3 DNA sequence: TGCAGCGGGGTGGGGACAGACTTCAATGAGCAGTTCTTC.

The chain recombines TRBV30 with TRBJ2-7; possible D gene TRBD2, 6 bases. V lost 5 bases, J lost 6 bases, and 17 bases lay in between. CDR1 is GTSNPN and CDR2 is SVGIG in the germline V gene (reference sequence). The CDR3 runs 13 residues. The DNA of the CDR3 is TGTGCCTGGGGAATTAACATCGGGGGCGAGCAGTACTTC. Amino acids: CAWGINIGGEQYF.

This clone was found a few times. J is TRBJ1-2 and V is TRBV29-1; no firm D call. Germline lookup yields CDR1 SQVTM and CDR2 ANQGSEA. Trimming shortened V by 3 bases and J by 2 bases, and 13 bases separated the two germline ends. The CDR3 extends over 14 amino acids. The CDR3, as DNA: TGCAGCGTTGAGATTCCGCGCACCAACTATGGCTACACCTTC. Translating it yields CSVEIPRTNYGYTF.

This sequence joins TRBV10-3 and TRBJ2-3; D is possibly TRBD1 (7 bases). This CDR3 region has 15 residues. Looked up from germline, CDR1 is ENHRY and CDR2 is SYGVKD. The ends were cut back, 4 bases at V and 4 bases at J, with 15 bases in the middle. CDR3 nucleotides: TGTGCCATCAGTGGAGAACAGGGGAGGTCAGATACGCAGTATTTT. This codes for CAISGEQGRSDTQYF.

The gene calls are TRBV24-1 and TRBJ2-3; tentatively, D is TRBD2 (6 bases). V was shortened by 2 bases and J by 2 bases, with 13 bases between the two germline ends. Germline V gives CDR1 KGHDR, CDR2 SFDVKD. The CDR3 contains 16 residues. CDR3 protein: CATSDYHGGTTDTQYF. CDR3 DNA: TGTGCCACCAGTGATTACCACGGCGGGACCACAGATACGCAGTATTTT.

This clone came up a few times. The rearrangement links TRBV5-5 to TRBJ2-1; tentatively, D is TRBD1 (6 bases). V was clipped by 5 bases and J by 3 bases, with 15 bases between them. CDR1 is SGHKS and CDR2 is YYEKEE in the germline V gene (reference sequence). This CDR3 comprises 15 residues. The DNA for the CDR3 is TGTGCCAGCAGTTTAAGGGACACGGGCTACAATGAGCAGTTCTTC. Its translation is CASSLRDTGYNEQFF.

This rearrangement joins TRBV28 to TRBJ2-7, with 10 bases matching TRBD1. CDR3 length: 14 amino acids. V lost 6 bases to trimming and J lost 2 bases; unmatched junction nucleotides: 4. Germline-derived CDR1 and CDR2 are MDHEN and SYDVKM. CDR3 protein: CASRLGQGTYEQYF. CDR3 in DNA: TGTGCCAGCAGGTTGGGACAGGGGACCTACGAGCAGTACTTC.

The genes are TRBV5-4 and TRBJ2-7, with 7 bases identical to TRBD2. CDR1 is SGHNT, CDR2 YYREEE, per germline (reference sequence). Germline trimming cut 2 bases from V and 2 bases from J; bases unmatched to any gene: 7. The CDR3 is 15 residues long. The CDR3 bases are TGTGCCAGCAGCTTCTTTAGCGGGCCCCCCTACGAGCAGTACTTC. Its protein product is CASSFFSGPPYEQYF.

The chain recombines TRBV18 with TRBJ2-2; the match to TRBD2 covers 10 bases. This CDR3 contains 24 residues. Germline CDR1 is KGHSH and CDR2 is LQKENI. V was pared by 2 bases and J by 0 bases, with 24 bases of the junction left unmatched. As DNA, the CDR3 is TGTGCCAGCTCACCAATCATCACCGAGGGACTAGCGAAAGGGGGGTCCTCGAACACCGGGGAGCTGTTTTTT. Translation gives CASSPIITEGLAKGGSSNTGELFF.

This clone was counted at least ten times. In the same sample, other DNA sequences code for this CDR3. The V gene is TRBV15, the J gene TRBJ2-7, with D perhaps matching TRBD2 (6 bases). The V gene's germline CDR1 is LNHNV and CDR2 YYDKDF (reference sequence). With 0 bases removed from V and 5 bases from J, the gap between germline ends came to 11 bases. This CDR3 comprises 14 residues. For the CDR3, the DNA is TGTGCCACCAGCAGAGATACGCGGGGCCACGAGCAGTACTTC. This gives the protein CATSRDTRGHEQYF.

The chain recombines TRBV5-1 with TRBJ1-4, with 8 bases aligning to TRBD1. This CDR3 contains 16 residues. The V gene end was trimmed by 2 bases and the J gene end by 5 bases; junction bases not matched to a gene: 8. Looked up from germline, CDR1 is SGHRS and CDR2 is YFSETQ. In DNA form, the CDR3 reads TGCGCCAGCAGCTTACCCACAGGGGGGGAAAATGAAAAACTGTTTTTT. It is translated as CASSLPTGGENEKLFF.

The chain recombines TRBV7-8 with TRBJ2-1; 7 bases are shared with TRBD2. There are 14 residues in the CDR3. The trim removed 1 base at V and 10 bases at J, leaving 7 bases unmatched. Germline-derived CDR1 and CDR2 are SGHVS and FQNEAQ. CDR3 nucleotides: TGTGCCAGCAGCTTAGTCCGGGAGCGGGACGAGCAGTTCTTC. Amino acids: CASSLVRERDEQFF.

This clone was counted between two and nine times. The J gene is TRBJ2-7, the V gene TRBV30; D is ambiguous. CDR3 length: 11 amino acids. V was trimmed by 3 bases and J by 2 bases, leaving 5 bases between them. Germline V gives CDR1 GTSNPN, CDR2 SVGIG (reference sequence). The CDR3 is CAWRRAYEQYF. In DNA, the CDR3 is TGTGCCTGGAGACGAGCCTACGAGCAGTACTTC.